This T cell receptor beta chain is from a study of T cell changes during pregnancy in multiple sclerosis. Assay: immunoSEQ multiplex PCR; the TCRdb copy retains only in-frame clones and omits some. Among fewer than 75,000 clones listed, roughly nine tenths were seen once. The specimen was peripheral blood, collected in the second trimester of pregnancy. This receptor was taken from a female donor with multiple sclerosis, enrolled in a pregnancy study.

The CDR3 DNA sequence: TGCGCCAGCAGCTTGAGGCCAGGGGGCAGGGTGTGGGATACGCAGTATTTT. This gives the protein CASSLRPGGRVWDTQYF. The V and J genes are TRBV5-1 and TRBJ2-3, with 8 bases aligning to TRBD1. From germline, CDR1 is SGHRS and CDR2 YFSETQ. After removal of 1 base from V and 6 bases from J, the junction contained 13 bases not matched to a gene. This CDR3 spans 17 amino acids. Full variable domain (missing parts from reference TRBV5-1 and TRBJ2-3): KAGVTQTPRYLIKTRGQQVTLSCSPISGHRSVSWYQQTPGQGLQFLFEYFSETQRNKGNFPGRFSGRQFSNSRSEMNVSTLELGDSALYLCASSLRPGGRVWDTQYFGPGTRLTVL.